This entry lists 25 T cell receptor beta chains sequenced from one sample in a study of T cell responses to AZD1222 COVID-19 vaccine. Sequencing was performed with immunoSEQ multiplex PCR; in TCRdb, only in-frame clones are kept and a portion is missing. The sample gives more than 150,000 clones, less than 95% of which show up once; approximately 1.6% is in the top ten. The sample consisted of peripheral blood, taken on day 0 of AZD1222 vaccination. The receptor set was obtained from an adult in good health.

The chain recombines TRBV28 with TRBJ1-5, with 8 bases that match TRBD1. This CDR3 is built from 16 residues. The V and J ends lost 6 bases and 2 bases, in that order; junction bases with no gene match: 9. CDR1 is MDHEN and CDR2 is SYDVKM in the germline V gene. For the CDR3, the DNA is TGTGCCAGCAGCTTACACCAGGGGGCAGGCAATCAGCCCCAGCATTTT. Translating it yields CASSLHQGAGNQPQHF.

The CDR3 nucleotides are TGTGCCATCGGAAGGGAGAGCTATGGCTACACCTTC. Protein product: CAIGRESYGYTF. The V call is TRBV10-3, the J call TRBJ1-2; D gene unclear. Between the trimmed V and J ends, which lost 8 bases and 4 bases, there was a span of 11 bases. The CDR3 has 12 amino acids. Per germline, CDR1 ENHRY and CDR2 SYGVKD.

The chain carries TRBV7-9 and TRBJ2-7; TRBD1 aligns across 7 bases. Germline V CDR1 and CDR2: SEHNR, FQNEAQ (reference sequence). The junction had 7 bases not matched to a gene; V was cut back by 5 bases and J by 3 bases. The CDR3 has 14 residues. Here the CDR3 DNA reads TGTGCCAGCAGCCCGAGACAGGGACACTACGAGCAGTACTTC. Residues: CASSPRQGHYEQYF.

The rearrangement links TRBV11-2 to TRBJ2-5; tentatively, D is TRBD2 (6 bases). Trimming stripped 8 bases from V and 5 bases from J, with 12 bases between. The CDR3 sequence is 12 residues long. The germline V gene encodes CDR1 SGHAT and CDR2 FQNNGV. The CDR3 bases are TGTGCCAGCGCCGGCGGGGAGGAGACCCAGTACTTC. It yields the protein CASAGGEETQYF.

The V gene is TRBV7-9, the J gene TRBJ2-2; a weak D match, TRBD1 (5 bases). The germline V and J ends were trimmed by 5 bases and 2 bases, with 18 bases remaining between them. Germline CDR1 reads SEHNR; CDR2 reads FQNEAQ (reference sequence). The CDR3 length is 17 residues. As DNA, the CDR3 is TGTGCCAGCAGCCTCCTAGATCTCAGGGCCAACACCGGGGAGCTGTTTTTT. It specifies CASSLLDLRANTGELFF.

The chain has TRBV10-1 and TRBJ1-5, with TRBD1 matching over 10 bases. This CDR3 has 19 amino acids. Germline V gene sequence: CDR1 WNHNN, CDR2 SYGVQD (reference sequence). Trimming removed 6 bases from V and 2 bases from J; junction bases left unmatched: 16. The CDR3 is CASRDSGTGVSLGNQPQHF. The CDR3 DNA follows: TGCGCCAGCAGGGACTCCGGGACAGGGGTCTCGTTGGGCAATCAGCCCCAGCATTTT.

This clone came up once. V usage is TRBV6-1 and J usage is TRBJ1-6; D unclear. The V gene's germline CDR1 is MNHNS and CDR2 SASEGT. The CDR3 is made up of 16 amino acids. The V end was cut by 0 bases, the J end by 3 bases, with 9 bases between. The DNA of the CDR3 is TGTGCCAGCAGTGAAGCGGGAAGGAACTATAATTCACCCCTCCACTTT. Translated, it gives CASSEAGRNYNSPLHF.

The chain joins TRBV4-2 to TRBJ1-2; 10 positions agree with TRBD1. Trimming at V came to 4 bases and at J to 8 bases, leaving 7 bases not matched to a gene. Germline assignment: CDR1 LGHNA and CDR2 YNFKEQ. The CDR3 has 14 residues. The CDR3 DNA sequence: TGTGCCAGCAGCCGCGGGACAGGGGAAGGGGGCTACACCTTC. Protein: CASSRGTGEGGYTF.

The gene calls are TRBV4-3 and TRBJ2-4; no clear D gene. Per germline, CDR1 LGHNA and CDR2 YSLEER. This CDR3 is 12 amino acids long. Trimming stripped 3 bases from V and 9 bases from J, with 9 bases between. CDR3 residues: CASSHPLGIQYF. The CDR3 DNA follows: TGCGCCAGCAGCCACCCCTTAGGCATTCAGTACTTC.

CDR3 sequence (DNA): TGTGCCAGCAGTTACTCTGGACAAAGAGGCACTGAAGCTTTCTTT. Protein: CASSYSGQRGTEAFF. The rearrangement joins TRBV6-5 to TRBJ1-1, with D possibly matching TRBD1 (5 bases). The CDR3 loop spans 15 amino acids. CDR1 is MNHEY and CDR2 is SVGAGI in the germline V gene. V was clipped by 0 bases and J by 4 bases, with 12 bases between them.

The chain couples TRBV11-2 to TRBJ1-2, with D perhaps TRBD1 (5 bases). V was trimmed by 2 bases and J by 1 base, leaving 8 bases between them. The V gene's germline CDR1 is SGHAT and CDR2 FQNNGV. The CDR3 totals 14 residues. CDR3: CASSLTRGNYGYTF. The CDR3 nucleotides are TGTGCCAGCAGCTTAACGAGGGGTAACTATGGCTACACCTTC.

The chain combines TRBV19 with TRBJ1-2; D unresolved. Trimming shortened V by 6 bases and J by 4 bases, and 21 bases separated the two germline ends. The CDR3 contains 16 residues. CDR1 LNHDA and CDR2 SQIVND come from the germline V gene (reference sequence). In nucleotides, the CDR3 is TGTGCCAGTAGACCCCCACGGGAACGGATGGGCTATGGCTACACCTTC. Its translation is CASRPPRERMGYGYTF. Complete variable domain (other parts from reference TRBV19 and TRBJ1-2): DGGITQSPKYLFRKEGQNVTLSCEQNLNHDAMYWYRQDPGQGLRLIYYSQIVNDFQKGDIAEGYSVSREKKESFPLTVTSAQKNPTAFYLCASRPPRERMGYGYTFGSGTRLTVV.

Regarding this clone: Other nucleotide sequences in the sample specify the same CDR3. V gene TRBV5-6 combines with J gene TRBJ1-5, with 7 bases fitting TRBD1. The germline V gene encodes CDR1 SGHDT and CDR2 YYEEEE. J lost 5 bases, V lost 4 bases, and 3 bases had no gene match. This CDR3 contains 13 residues. CDR3 amino acids: CASSSDRDQPQHF. The CDR3, as DNA: TGTGCCAGCAGCAGTGACAGGGATCAGCCCCAGCATTTT.

This sequence joins TRBV3-1 (or the pseudogene TRBV3-2) and TRBJ1-5; D is ambiguous. The CDR3 runs to 15 residues. V was pared by 0 bases and J by 6 bases, with 12 bases between. The germline gives CDR1 LGHDT, CDR2 YNNKEL (reference sequence). CDR3 nucleotide sequence: TGTGCCAGCAGCCAAGAACCGGCTGGCTCTCAGCCCCAGCATTTT. It is translated as CASSQEPAGSQPQHF.

The V call is TRBV6-5, the J call TRBJ1-6, with unresolved D. V lost 7 bases to trimming and J lost 7 bases, with 8 bases between them. From germline, CDR1 is MNHEY and CDR2 SVGAGI. The CDR3 is made up of 12 amino acids. CDR3 loop: CASTRSNSPLHF. DNA for the CDR3: TGTGCCAGCACCCGCTCAAATTCACCCCTCCACTTT.

The chain uses TRBV2 and TRBJ1-5; D not resolved. The CDR3 is 14 amino acids. Germline V gives CDR1 SNHLY, CDR2 FYNNEI. Deletions cut 1 base from V and 4 bases from J, with 8 bases between. The CDR3 sequence: CASSEGLKNQPQHF. The CDR3 DNA is TGTGCCAGCAGTGAAGGGCTGAAGAATCAGCCCCAGCATTTT. Filled out from reference TRBV2 and TRBJ1-5, the complete variable domain reads EPEVTQTPSHQVTQMGQEVILRCVPISNHLYFYWYRQILGQKVEFLVSFYNNEISEKSEIFDDQFSVERPDGSNFTLKIRSTKLEDSAMYFCASSEGLKNQPQHFGDGTRLSIL.

The gene calls are TRBV28 and TRBJ1-2; TRBD1 aligns across 9 bases. Germline CDR1 MDHEN, CDR2 SYDVKM. J lost 8 bases, V lost 6 bases, and 10 bases had no gene match. This CDR3 comprises 14 residues. The CDR3 bases are TGTGCCAGCAGCTCCGCCGGGACAGGGAGAGGCTACACCTTC. Translating gives CASSSAGTGRGYTF.

The J gene is TRBJ1-1, the V gene TRBV18, with D uncertain. CDR1 and CDR2 (germline): KGHSH, LQKENI. The CDR3 is 14 amino acids. Between the trimmed V and J ends, which lost 2 bases and 3 bases, there was a span of 10 bases. The CDR3 bases are TGTGCCAGCTCACCAAATGTGAGGGACACTGAAGCTTTCTTT. This translates into CASSPNVRDTEAFF.

The rearrangement links TRBV6-1 to TRBJ1-4; TRBD1 agrees at 7 bases. Germline-derived CDR1 and CDR2 are MNHNS and SASEGT. This CDR3 has 15 residues. Trimming cost V 2 bases and J 0 bases; bases outside gene matches: 0. The CDR3 region is CASSETGATNEKLFF. The CDR3 DNA reads as TGTGCCAGCAGTGAAACAGGGGCAACTAATGAAAAACTGTTTTTT.

The genes are TRBV11-3 and TRBJ1-6, with D unclear. V was cut by 3 bases and J by 6 bases, with 6 bases left in between. This CDR3 contains 13 residues. Looked up from germline, CDR1 is SGHNT and CDR2 is YENEEA. CDR3 in DNA: TGTGCCAGCAGCTTCGGAACTAATTCACCCCTCCACTTT. Translation gives CASSFGTNSPLHF.

This clone showed up just once. The chain has TRBV19 and TRBJ2-4, with 8 bases lining up with TRBD1. There are 13 residues in the CDR3. Germline-derived CDR1 and CDR2 are LNHDA and SQIVND (reference sequence). J lost 8 bases, V lost 2 bases, and 2 bases had no gene match. CDR3 amino acids: CASSIQGADIQYF. In DNA, the CDR3 is TGTGCCAGTAGTATACAGGGGGCGGACATTCAGTACTTC.

This clone was observed once. The V call is TRBV27, the J call TRBJ2-1, with TRBD1 as a possible D gene (6 bases). Germline CDR1 is MNHEY and CDR2 is SMNVEV (reference sequence). CDR3 length: 11 amino acids. V shed 9 bases and J shed 5 bases, with 8 bases lying between them. CDR3 nucleotides: TGTGCCAGGGACAGAGACAATGAGCAGTTCTTC. Translation: CARDRDNEQFF.

V and J are TRBV7-2 and TRBJ1-4; 8 bases align to TRBD1. Trimming cost V 1 base and J 5 bases; bases outside gene matches: 0. The CDR3 has 14 amino acids. The germline CDR1 and CDR2 sequences are SGHTA and FQGNSA. The CDR3 bases are TGTGCCAGCAGCTTAGGACAGGGGAATGAAAAACTGTTTTTT. This sequence encodes CASSLGQGNEKLFF.

V and J are TRBV15 and TRBJ1-4; the D is unclear. CDR3 length equals 16 residues. Trimming removed 4 bases from V and 6 bases from J, with 18 bases in between. Germline CDR1 and CDR2: LNHNV and YYDKDF (reference sequence). The CDR3 spells CATSTPDVENDEKLFF. Here the CDR3 DNA reads TGTGCCACCAGCACCCCCGATGTGGAGAATGATGAAAAACTGTTTTTT.

As for this clone: The sample has other DNA sequences that encode this CDR3 too. The genes are TRBV7-9 and TRBJ2-5, with TRBD1 matching 7 bases. CDR1 and CDR2 (germline): SEHNR, FQNEAQ (reference sequence). This CDR3 has 15 amino acids. The ends lost 5 bases at V and 5 bases at J; junction bases unmatched: 11. CDR3 in amino acids: CASSRHRGRMETQYF. The CDR3 DNA reads as TGTGCCAGCAGCCGACATAGGGGGCGTATGGAGACCCAGTACTTC.